This TCR beta chain was identified in a study of blood T cell repertoires in COVID-19. Across the study: Acute and convalescent COVID-19 specimens originated in the United States, Italy and Spain. T cells, B-cell-depleted T cells, or PBMCs provided the cDNA or gDNA that served as material.

Germline V gives CDR1 SQVTM, CDR2 ANQGSEA. V gave up 2 bases and J gave up 2 bases; unmatched junction bases: 2. The CDR3 covers 13 residues. Original methodology: Estimates of nucleated cell counts were drawn from the amplification of reference gene primers. The method was immunoSEQ multiplex PCR; TCRdb's version includes in-frame clones alone and lacks a portion of them. V and J calls and clone size are those listed in that table; D and trimming were worked out from the DNA. The sample records some 90,000 clones, 70% to 90% being singletons. The clonotype was recovered from a man older than 75 with active or convalescent COVID-19. Sequencing was carried out using peripheral blood. This chain links TRBV29-1 with TRBJ1-2; 7 positions match TRBD1. The CDR3 DNA reads as TGCAGCGTTGAAAAGGGACAGAACTATGGCTACACCTTC. Translating it yields CSVEKGQNYGYTF.